This is a list of T cell receptor beta chains from one sample in a study of long-term antiretroviral therapy in people with HIV. Assay: immunoSEQ multiplex PCR; the TCRdb copy retains only in-frame clones and omits some. The sample includes over 30,000 clones, about four fifths seen only once; the top ten take 3% to 3.5%. This sample comprised unsorted PBMCs, obtained 3 years after starting antiretroviral therapy. These receptors were obtained from a man in his forties or fifties with HIV. CDR3s include the opening cysteine and the closing phenylalanine or tryptophan. Fields, in order: V gene, clone size, J gene, D gene, CDR3 protein, CDR3 DNA. The D gene is left open where the match is weak. The size of a clone is reported for some rows only, either as once, few or many, or as a class for expanded clones.

TRBV7-2,NA,TRBJ2-5,TRBD2,CASSLGGSGRDQETQYF,TGTGCCAGCAGCTTAGGGGGGAGCGGGAGAGACCAAGAGACCCAGTACTTC
TRBV7-2,once,TRBJ2-7,NA,CASSLSGAGGGGQYF,TGTGCCAGCAGCTTAAGTGGCGCAGGGGGCGGGGGGCAGTACTTC
TRBV18,NA,TRBJ1-1,NA,CASSPQRNTEAFF,TGTGCCAGCTCACCTCAGAGGAACACTGAAGCTTTCTTT
TRBV6-5,NA,TRBJ1-5,TRBD1,CASRKGTGSNQPQHF,TGTGCCAGCAGGAAGGGGACAGGGTCTAATCAGCCCCAGCATTTT
TRBV5-4,NA,TRBJ1-1,NA,CASSLRGGRITEAFF,TGTGCCAGCAGCTTGCGAGGTGGGAGGATCACTGAAGCTTTCTTT
TRBV7-2,few,TRBJ1-2,NA,CASSFGGYGYTF,TGTGCCAGCAGCTTTGGAGGGTATGGCTACACCTTC
TRBV7-9,NA,TRBJ1-3,TRBD1,CASSSGGGSFGNTIYF,TGTGCCAGCAGCTCAGGGGGGGGTTCGTTCGGAAACACCATATATTTT
TRBV6-1,NA,TRBJ2-2,TRBD1,CASRGTGHTGELFF,TGTGCCAGCAGGGGGACAGGGCACACCGGGGAGCTGTTTTTT
TRBV9,NA,TRBJ1-4,NA,CASSPFGGPNEKLFF,TGTGCCAGCAGCCCCTTTGGAGGTCCTAATGAAAAACTGTTTTTT
TRBV5-4,NA,TRBJ2-3,TRBD2,CASSLTSGASSTDTQYF,TGTGCCAGCAGCTTGACTAGCGGGGCTTCTAGCACAGATACGCAGTATTTT
TRBV7-6,NA,TRBJ2-7,NA,CASSWQGQSYEQYF,TGTGCCAGCAGCTGGCAAGGGCAGTCCTACGAGCAGTACTTC
TRBV27,NA,TRBJ1-6,NA,CASTPRRGLNSPLHF,TGTGCCAGCACTCCCCGACGGGGGTTGAATTCACCCCTCCACTTT
TRBV30,NA,TRBJ1-3,NA,CAWSPPSAGRNTIYF,TGTGCCTGGAGCCCCCCCTCGGCAGGGAGAAACACCATATATTTT
TRBV2,NA,TRBJ1-3,TRBD1,CASRDRGYSGNTIYF,TGTGCCAGCAGGGACAGGGGCTACTCTGGAAACACCATATATTTT
TRBV27,NA,TRBJ1-2,NA,CASSSYRASGYTF,TGTGCCAGCAGTTCCTACAGGGCTTCAGGCTACACCTTC
TRBV19,NA,TRBJ2-6,NA,CASSPSTAAGANVLTF,TGTGCCAGTAGCCCGTCGACAGCCGCAGGGGCCAACGTCCTGACTTTC
TRBV18,NA,TRBJ2-3,NA,CASSPGPVRSTDTQYF,TGTGCCAGCTCACCCGGCCCTGTGAGGAGCACAGATACGCAGTATTTT
TRBV6-5,NA,TRBJ2-3,TRBD2,CASSIAGSTDTQYF,TGTGCCAGCAGTATAGCGGGTAGCACAGATACGCAGTATTTT
TRBV6-5,few,TRBJ2-2,TRBD1,CASGSGQGGTGELFF,TGTGCCAGCGGGAGTGGACAGGGCGGCACCGGGGAGCTGTTTTTT
TRBV15,NA,TRBJ2-1,TRBD2,CATSRDSLAGEYNEQFF,TGTGCCACCAGCAGAGATAGCCTAGCGGGGGAATACAATGAGCAGTTCTTC
TRBV15,once,TRBJ1-3,NA,CATSRDFPLTAGNTIYF,TGTGCCACCAGCAGAGATTTCCCGTTAACAGCTGGAAACACCATATATTTT
TRBV7-9,NA,TRBJ2-1,TRBD2,CASSTLAGGPGEQFF,TGTGCCAGCAGCACCCTAGCGGGGGGGCCGGGTGAGCAGTTCTTC
TRBV9,NA,TRBJ1-1,NA,CASSVGSGRGSTEAFF,TGTGCCAGCAGCGTAGGGAGTGGCAGGGGATCCACTGAAGCTTTCTTT
TRBV6-5,NA,TRBJ2-7,NA,CASSYSSYYEQYF,TGTGCCAGCAGTTACTCGAGCTACTACGAGCAGTACTTC
TRBV5-1,few,TRBJ1-6,TRBD1,CASSSGQGDSPLHF,TGCGCCAGCAGCTCCGGACAGGGTGATTCACCCCTCCACTTT
TRBV2,NA,TRBJ1-1,TRBD1,CASSGQGSYTEAFF,TGTGCCAGCAGTGGACAGGGGTCGTACACTGAAGCTTTCTTT
TRBV7-9,NA,TRBJ2-5,TRBD1,CASSHRTGRRETQYF,TGTGCCAGCAGCCACCGGACAGGTCGGAGAGAGACCCAGTACTTC
TRBV6-5,few,TRBJ2-7,NA,CASRRQAPQNEQYF,TGTGCCAGCAGGAGACAGGCGCCCCAAAACGAGCAGTACTTC
TRBV4-3,NA,TRBJ2-3,TRBD2,CASSQDGPAGGRTDTQYF,TGCGCCAGCAGCCAAGATGGGCCTGCGGGGGGACGCACAGATACGCAGTATTTT
TRBV5-1,NA,TRBJ2-7,NA,CASSFEQGIYEQYF,TGCGCCAGCAGCTTTGAACAGGGTATCTACGAGCAGTACTTC
TRBV7-2,NA,TRBJ1-2,NA,CASSSVGGFYGYTF,TGTGCCAGCAGCTCGGTGGGGGGATTCTATGGCTACACCTTC
TRBV4-3,NA,TRBJ2-7,TRBD2,CASSRHGGTSGDSYEQYF,TGCGCCAGCAGCCGACACGGGGGGACTAGCGGGGATTCCTACGAGCAGTACTTC
TRBV11-2,NA,TRBJ1-1,NA,CASSLVQGTNTEAFF,TGTGCCAGCAGCTTAGTCCAGGGCACGAACACTGAAGCTTTCTTT
TRBV6-1,once,TRBJ2-7,NA,CASSNYLGGNYEQYF,TGTGCCAGCAGTAACTACCTCGGGGGTAACTACGAGCAGTACTTC
TRBV6-5,NA,TRBJ1-2,NA,CASSLGRFKGGYTF,TGTGCCAGCAGCCTTGGACGCTTTAAAGGCGGCTACACCTTC
TRBV7-2,once,TRBJ1-4,TRBD1,CASSAPGQGATNEKLFF,TGTGCCAGCAGCGCTCCGGGACAGGGTGCAACTAATGAAAAACTGTTTTTT
TRBV28,NA,TRBJ1-1,NA,CATTNSERTEAFF,TGTGCCACCACTAACAGTGAACGGACTGAAGCTTTCTTT
TRBV19,few,TRBJ2-1,TRBD1,CASSWGQGMSNEQFF,TGTGCCAGTAGTTGGGGACAGGGCATGAGCAATGAGCAGTTCTTC
TRBV11-1,NA,TRBJ2-1,TRBD2,CASSSLAGYNEQFF,TGTGCCAGCAGTTCTCTAGCGGGTTACAATGAGCAGTTCTTC
TRBV21-1,NA,TRBJ2-5,NA,CASKQGPVGTQYF,TGTGCCAGCAAGCAGGGGCCGGTGGGGACCCAGTACTTC
TRBV11-2,NA,TRBJ1-1,NA,CASSLRVGNTEAFF,TGTGCCAGCAGCTTAAGGGTGGGGAACACTGAAGCTTTCTTT
TRBV11-2,NA,TRBJ2-1,TRBD2,CASSLTSGWNEQFF,TGTGCCAGCAGCTTGACTAGCGGGTGGAATGAGCAGTTCTTC
TRBV28,NA,TRBJ2-7,NA,CASSTPGRGTYEQYF,TGTGCCAGCAGTACCCCGGGACGGGGAACTTACGAGCAGTACTTC
TRBV28,NA,TRBJ2-2,NA,CASTTTRDLNTGELFF,TGTGCCAGCACAACTACGCGAGACCTGAACACCGGGGAGCTGTTTTTT
TRBV27,NA,TRBJ2-1,NA,CASSLLGNEQFF,TGTGCCAGCAGTTTATTGGGCAATGAGCAGTTCTTC
TRBV5-6,NA,TRBJ1-2,NA,CASSLEGEADYGYTF,TGTGCCAGCAGCTTGGAGGGGGAAGCTGACTATGGCTACACCTTC
TRBV27,NA,TRBJ2-7,TRBD2,CASLTPSGGTYEQYF,TGTGCCAGCTTGACCCCTAGCGGGGGTACCTACGAGCAGTACTTC
TRBV11-2,NA,TRBJ2-2,NA,CASSHLFWGRSTGELFF,TGTGCCAGCAGCCATTTATTCTGGGGGCGGAGCACCGGGGAGCTGTTTTTT
TRBV23-1,NA,TRBJ1-5,TRBD1,CASRDRGPNSNQPQHF,TGCGCCAGCAGGGACAGGGGTCCTAATAGCAATCAGCCCCAGCATTTT
TRBV7-2,NA,TRBJ2-4,NA,CASSRSGTHGNIQYF,TGTGCCAGCAGCCGCTCGGGGACCCACGGGAACATTCAGTACTTC
TRBV27,NA,TRBJ1-2,NA,CASSPQSNYGYTF,TGTGCCAGCAGTCCACAGTCTAACTATGGCTACACCTTC
TRBV7-3,NA,TRBJ2-5,NA,CASSRTAKETQYF,TGTGCCAGCAGCAGGACTGCGAAAGAGACCCAGTACTTC
TRBV6-1,NA,TRBJ1-2,TRBD1,CASSGSWTGMGSRDGYTF,TGTGCCAGCAGTGGATCTTGGACAGGGATGGGTTCAAGGGATGGCTACACCTTC
TRBV29-1,NA,TRBJ1-2,TRBD1,CSVEDRGLGYTF,TGCAGCGTCGAAGACAGGGGGCTTGGCTACACCTTC
TRBV6-5,NA,TRBJ2-5,NA,CASRGGRETQYF,TGTGCCAGCCGTGGGGGTCGGGAGACCCAGTACTTC
TRBV19,once,TRBJ2-3,TRBD2,CASSPLAGQDTQYF,TGTGCCAGTAGTCCACTAGCGGGACAAGATACGCAGTATTTT
TRBV9,few,TRBJ1-1,NA,CASSVVGNMNTEAFF,TGTGCCAGCAGCGTAGTAGGCAACATGAACACTGAAGCTTTCTTT
TRBV15,NA,TRBJ2-7,TRBD1,CATSMGQTYEQYF,TGTGCCACCAGCATGGGACAGACCTACGAGCAGTACTTC